Listed below are T cell receptor beta chains from one sample, sequenced in a study of beta chain features in type 1 diabetes. Using immunoSEQ multiplex PCR, the repertoire was profiled, and TCRdb retains in-frame clones only, with some absent. The data show nearly 350,000 clones, about a tenth seen once. The sequenced sample consisted of central memory CD4+ T cells from blood. These receptors were collected from a man between 25 and 39 years old with type 1 diabetes. CDR3s include the opening cysteine and the closing phenylalanine or tryptophan. A D gene is named only where the DNA matches it firmly. A row's size may be missing; if present it is once, few, many or a size class.

size,D,J,V,DNA,CDR3
-,-,TRBJ2-5,TRBV5-4,TGTGCCAGCAGCTTGGTCCTAGGAGAGGCTGAGACCCAGTACTTC,CASSLVLGEAETQYF
-,-,TRBJ1-6,TRBV2,TGTGCCAGCAGGGAAGGGACCACGAATTCACCCCTCCACTTT,CASREGTTNSPLHF
-,TRBD1,TRBJ2-7,TRBV7-9,TGTGCCAGCAGCTTCGTACAGGGGGACGAGCAGTACTTC,CASSFVQGDEQYF
-,TRBD1,TRBJ1-2,TRBV13,TGTGCCAGCAGCTTTGGAAGGGACAGGGTATTGGATGGCTACACCTTC,CASSFGRDRVLDGYTF
many,-,TRBJ2-7,TRBV6-4,TGTGCCAGCAGTGACCATGTAGAGCGCTCCTACGAGCAGTACTTC,CASSDHVERSYEQYF
many,-,TRBJ2-6,TRBV28,TGTGCCAGCAGTCTCGACAGTTCTGGGGCCAACGTCCTGACTTTC,CASSLDSSGANVLTF
-,TRBD1,TRBJ2-3,TRBV11-2,TGTGCCAGCAGCGGGACAGGGGGTAGCACAGATACGCAGTATTTT,CASSGTGGSTDTQYF
many,TRBD1,TRBJ1-1,TRBV18,TGTGCCAGCTCACCAGGACAGGGGAACACTGAAGCTTTCTTT,CASSPGQGNTEAFF
many,-,TRBJ2-5,TRBV7-2,TGTGCCAGCAGACAAACCCGAGAGACCCAGTACTTC,CASRQTRETQYF
few,TRBD1,TRBJ2-1,TRBV5-4,TGTGCCAGCAGCCAGGGACAGAACAATGAGCAGTTCTTC,CASSQGQNNEQFF
few,-,TRBJ2-7,TRBV4-1,TGCGCCAGCAGCCAAGATCTGGGCTACGAGCAGTACTTC,CASSQDLGYEQYF
few,-,TRBJ1-1,TRBV9,TGTGCCAGCAGCGGACGAGGGGGAATGAGCACTGAAGCTTTCTTT,CASSGRGGMSTEAFF
-,-,TRBJ1-3,TRBV18,TGTGCCAGCTCACCACCAATCCAGGTTCCCTCTGGAAACACCATATATTTT,CASSPPIQVPSGNTIYF
many,TRBD2,TRBJ2-3,TRBV11-2,TGTGCCAGCAGCAGCGGGGGGGCAGATACGCAGTATTTT,CASSSGGADTQYF
-,-,TRBJ2-1,TRBV18,TGTGCCAGCTCACCCGACGGGGGGCCCGGTGCGCAGTTCTTC,CASSPDGGPGAQFF
few,-,TRBJ2-5,TRBV27,TGTGCCAGCAGTTTAAGTCCTCGGACAGTCCCTTCAAGGACCCAGTACTTC,CASSLSPRTVPSRTQYF
few,-,TRBJ2-7,TRBV5-6,TGTGCCAGCAGCTTGAGTCGGAACGAGCAGTACTTC,CASSLSRNEQYF
few,TRBD1,TRBJ1-2,TRBV4-3,TGCGCCAGCAGCCAATCGGGACAGGGGGACTATGGCTACACCTTC,CASSQSGQGDYGYTF
few,-,TRBJ1-2,TRBV10-2,TGCGCCAGCAGTGAGTCGCGGGAGGGCTACACCTTC,CASSESREGYTF
-,TRBD2,TRBJ2-5,TRBV7-2,TGTGCCAGCAGCTTAGATCCGGGCGAGGGGAGGGCCCAGTACTTC,CASSLDPGEGRAQYF
-,TRBD1,TRBJ1-5,TRBV9,TGTGCCAGCAGCGTAGGGGACAGGGGGCAGCCCCAGCATTTT,CASSVGDRGQPQHF
few,-,TRBJ2-3,TRBV4-3,TGCGCCAGCAGCCAACGTTGGCAGATTAGCACAGATACGCAGTATTTT,CASSQRWQISTDTQYF
few,-,TRBJ2-1,TRBV2,TGTGCCAGCAGCCAGGACTTTCACAATGAGCAGTTCTTC,CASSQDFHNEQFF
few,TRBD1,TRBJ1-2,TRBV5-4,TGTGCCAGCAGCACCCCCGGGACAGGGAGGTCCGGCTACACCTTC,CASSTPGTGRSGYTF
-,TRBD2,TRBJ2-1,TRBV11-2,TGTGCCAGCACCCTTACCCGGGGACTAGCGGGGGAGAATGAGCAGTTCTTC,CASTLTRGLAGENEQFF
-,TRBD1,TRBJ2-5,TRBV5-1,TGCGCCAGCAGGGACAGGGGAGTGGTACAAGAGACCCAGTACTTC,CASRDRGVVQETQYF
few,TRBD2,TRBJ2-3,TRBV10-3,TGTGCCATCAGTCCCGGGACTAGCGGGGTGGATACGCAGTATTTT,CAISPGTSGVDTQYF
few,TRBD1,TRBJ1-2,TRBV25-1,TGTGCCAGCAGTCGGGACAGTCATAATGGCTACACCTTC,CASSRDSHNGYTF
few,TRBD2,TRBJ2-3,TRBV7-2,TGTGCCAGCAATGAGCGGGGGGGCCAAAGTACGCAGTATTTT,CASNERGGQSTQYF
few,-,TRBJ1-6,TRBV30,TGTGCCTGGAGTGTACGGGCGGGCGGGAATTCACCCCTCCACTTT,CAWSVRAGGNSPLHF
-,-,TRBJ1-1,TRBV5-1,TGCGCCAGCAGCAGACAGGATATGAACACTGAAGCTTTCTTT,CASSRQDMNTEAFF
-,-,TRBJ1-5,TRBV19,TGTGCCAGTAGTATAGACGGCTGGAGCAATCAGCCCCAGCATTTT,CASSIDGWSNQPQHF
many,-,TRBJ2-7,TRBV5-1,TGCGCCAGCAGGGAACAGGGAAGGAGCTCCTACGAGCAGTACTTC,CASREQGRSSYEQYF
many,-,TRBJ2-1,TRBV28,TGTGCCAGCAGTTTGGGAGGACAGGAATACAATGAGCAGTTCTTC,CASSLGGQEYNEQFF
few,TRBD2,TRBJ2-3,TRBV29-1,TGCAGCGTTGGATTGACTAGCGGGGGGGTCACAGATACGCAGTATTTT,CSVGLTSGGVTDTQYF
few,-,TRBJ1-2,TRBV2,TGTGCCAGCGCACAGGGTGATTCCTATGGCTACACCTTC,CASAQGDSYGYTF
few,TRBD1,TRBJ2-5,TRBV7-9,TGTGCCAGCAGCCCTGGGACAGCAAAAGAGACCCAGTACTTC,CASSPGTAKETQYF
few,TRBD1,TRBJ2-7,TRBV19,TGTGCCAGTAGTAGGCAGGGGGCACGCTACGAGCAGTACTTC,CASSRQGARYEQYF
-,-,TRBJ1-4,TRBV6-5,TGTGCCAGCAGTTACTCCCCTAATGAAAAACTGTTTTTT,CASSYSPNEKLFF
many,-,TRBJ2-3,TRBV2,TGTGCCAGCAGTGTTTGGGGACAATTCACAGATACGCAGTATTTT,CASSVWGQFTDTQYF
few,-,TRBJ1-2,TRBV29-1,TGCAGCGTTGTCCTTCTCCCTGGTGGCTACACCTTC,CSVVLLPGGYTF
-,TRBD2,TRBJ2-3,TRBV2,TGTGCCAGCAGTCCCAGCGGGGGTAGCACAGATACGCAGTATTTT,CASSPSGGSTDTQYF
many,-,TRBJ2-2,TRBV5-6,TGTGCCAGCAGCCCGTTACAGGCGAACACCGGGGAGCTGTTTTTT,CASSPLQANTGELFF
few,-,TRBJ2-3,TRBV21-1,TGTGCCAGCAGCTCAGCTGGGGGAGGCACAGATACGCAGTATTTT,CASSSAGGGTDTQYF
few,-,TRBJ1-1,TRBV7-9,TGTGCCAGCAAACAGGGACCCCTAGACACTGAAGCTTTCTTT,CASKQGPLDTEAFF
-,TRBD1,TRBJ2-5,TRBV9,TGTGCCAGCAGCGTGGGGCGAGGACAGGGAGGAGAGACCCAGTACTTC,CASSVGRGQGGETQYF
few,TRBD1,TRBJ2-2,TRBV10-3,TGTGCCATCAGTGACCCCAGGACAGGGTCGATCGGGGAGCTGTTTTTT,CAISDPRTGSIGELFF
few,-,TRBJ2-5,TRBV6-5,TGTGCCAGCAGTGATTTGGGTGCGAAGACCCAGTACTTC,CASSDLGAKTQYF
few,-,TRBJ2-6,TRBV27,TGTGCCAGCAGTCCTGTATCCGGCATCCTCGGGGCCAACGTCCTGACTTTC,CASSPVSGILGANVLTF
-,TRBD2,TRBJ2-1,TRBV6-5,TGTGCCAGCAGCCTGCTAGCGGGGGGTTACAATGAGCAGTTCTTC,CASSLLAGGYNEQFF